This T cell receptor (beta chain) was identified in a study of radiation and T cells in renal cell carcinoma. About the study: Nephrectomy followed 15 Gy stereotactic body radiation by 4 weeks. Study-wide points: No pretreatment tumor biopsies were available for baseline clonotypes.

Regarding this clone: Its antigen is not identified.

The time point here: blood 2 weeks post-SBRT. Treatment: 15 Gy SBRT to primary tumor, nephrectomy 4 weeks later. The CDR3 has 16 amino acids. The germline CDR1 and CDR2 sequences are SGHRS and YFSETQ. Trimming removed 0 bases from V and 3 bases from J, with 15 bases in between. Data came from immunoSEQ multiplex PCR; TCRdb stores just in-frame clones and leaves some out. The sample carries about 150,000 clones, about 87% recorded once. The sequenced sample was blood, obtained from a patient whose treatment included radiotherapy and nephrectomy. The receptor comes from a woman in her forties or fifties with renal cell carcinoma. The J gene is TRBJ1-1, the V gene TRBV5-1, with D perhaps TRBD1 (5 bases). The CDR3 is CASSLAAGRGDTEAFF. The CDR3 DNA sequence: TGCGCCAGCAGCTTGGCGGCGGGACGGGGGGACACTGAAGCTTTCTTT.